These T cell receptor beta chains were read from a single sample in a study of blood T cells in healthy people across ages. TCRdb re-derived calls from the 5' RACE reads in MiXCR, one entry per CDR3 protein. The sample carries roughly 1,500,000 distinct CDR3 sequences, about 43% recorded once. Sequences were obtained from blood. The receptor set was obtained from a woman aged 18-29 years in good health. Both conserved end residues are part of each CDR3. The order of the fields is J gene, V gene, CDR3 length, D gene, clone size, CDR3 protein, CDR3 DNA. The D gene is left open where the match is weak. Clone size is shown for a subset of rows, as once, few, many or a class of expanded clone.

J: TRBJ2-3; V: TRBV4-2; length: 18; D: TRBD2; size: .; CDR3: CASSLVGRAGDYADTQYF; DNA: TGTGCCAGCAGCCTAGTGGGGCGAGCGGGAGATTACGCAGATACGCAGTATTTT
J: TRBJ2-1; V: TRBV14; length: 14; D: .; size: many; CDR3: CASSQGLGHNEQFF; DNA: TGTGCCAGCAGCCAAGGACTTGGCCACAATGAGCAGTTCTTC
J: TRBJ2-5; V: TRBV5-1; length: 15; D: .; size: .; CDR3: CASSLIVGANGEQYF; DNA: TGCGCCAGCAGCTTGATCGTAGGGGCAAATGGTGAGCAGTACTTC
J: TRBJ2-2; V: TRBV4-2; length: 14; D: .; size: few; CDR3: CASSQERNTGELFF; DNA: TGTGCCAGCAGCCAAGAGAGGAACACCGGGGAGCTGTTTTTT
J: TRBJ2-1; V: TRBV25-1; length: 12; D: .; size: few; CDR3: CASRPGTVEQFF; DNA: TGTGCCAGCCGTCCCGGGACGGTAGAGCAGTTCTTC
J: TRBJ2-1; V: TRBV15; length: 17; D: TRBD2; size: .; CDR3: CATSRDKSSGGSSEQFF; DNA: TGTGCCACCAGCAGAGATAAGAGTAGCGGGGGGTCTAGTGAGCAGTTCTTC
J: TRBJ2-7; V: TRBV20-1; length: 13; D: TRBD2; size: .; CDR3: CSAGLIGAGAQYF; DNA: TGCAGTGCTGGCCTAATCGGGGCGGGAGCGCAGTACTTC
J: TRBJ2-3; V: TRBV12-3/TRBV12-4; length: 18; D: TRBD2; size: .; CDR3: CASSLVAVSGVSTDTQYF; DNA: TGTGCCAGCAGTTTAGTCGCAGTTAGCGGGGTGAGCACAGATACGCAGTATTTT
J: TRBJ1-4; V: TRBV20-1; length: 15; D: TRBD1; size: once; CDR3: CSARPTGKVNEKLFF; DNA: TGCAGTGCTAGACCGACAGGGAAGGTTAATGAAAAACTGTTTTTT
J: TRBJ2-1; V: TRBV29-1; length: 13; D: .; size: few; CDR3: CSGGDSSYNEQFF; DNA: TGCAGCGGGGGGGACAGCTCCTACAATGAGCAGTTCTTC
J: TRBJ1-1; V: TRBV6-5; length: 11; D: .; size: few; CDR3: CASLQGTEAFF; DNA: TGTGCCAGCCTCCAAGGCACTGAAGCTTTCTTT
J: TRBJ2-5; V: TRBV7-2; length: 17; D: TRBD2; size: once; CDR3: CASSARTSGLRGETQYF; DNA: TGTGCCAGCAGCGCCCGGACTAGCGGCCTAAGAGGGGAGACCCAGTACTTC
J: TRBJ2-7; V: TRBV27; length: 15; D: .; size: few; CDR3: CASSLGSGTLNEQYF; DNA: TGTGCCAGCAGTTTAGGGAGCGGGACACTGAATGAGCAGTACTTC
J: TRBJ2-5; V: TRBV11-2; length: 15; D: .; size: few; CDR3: CASSPRSATPETQYF; DNA: TGTGCCAGCAGCCCACGGTCCGCAACTCCGGAGACCCAGTACTTC
J: TRBJ2-4; V: TRBV4-1; length: 17; D: TRBD2; size: .; CDR3: CASSQEVGLAGVDIQYF; DNA: TGCGCCAGCAGCCAAGAGGTGGGACTAGCGGGAGTTGACATTCAGTACTTC
J: TRBJ2-5; V: TRBV5-4; length: 11; D: .; size: .; CDR3: CASSGGTPRYF; DNA: TGTGCCAGCAGCGGGGGGACACCGCGGTACTTC
J: TRBJ2-1; V: TRBV20-1; length: 13; D: TRBD1; size: .; CDR3: CSARDYRGTAKFF; DNA: TGCAGTGCTAGAGATTACAGGGGCACAGCGAAGTTCTTC
J: TRBJ2-1; V: TRBV20-1; length: 15; D: TRBD2; size: .; CDR3: CSASPRERGSNEQFF; DNA: TGCAGTGCTAGCCCCCGCGAGCGGGGGAGTAATGAGCAGTTCTTC
J: TRBJ1-2; V: TRBV2; length: 14; D: .; size: .; CDR3: CASSERTANYGYTF; DNA: TGTGCCAGCAGTGAACGGACGGCTAACTATGGCTACACCTTC
J: TRBJ2-1; V: TRBV3-1; length: 12; D: .; size: .; CDR3: CASSSGSGEQFF; DNA: TGTGCCAGCAGCTCCGGGTCGGGTGAGCAGTTCTTC
J: TRBJ2-7; V: TRBV7-9; length: 13; D: .; size: few; CDR3: CASSLAPFYEQYF; DNA: TGTGCCAGCAGCTTAGCCCCATTCTACGAGCAGTACTTC
J: TRBJ1-2; V: TRBV29-1; length: 13; D: .; size: .; CDR3: CSVAVGLNYGYTF; DNA: TGCAGCGTTGCTGTGGGCCTTAACTATGGCTACACCTTC
J: TRBJ2-5; V: TRBV5-5; length: 13; D: .; size: few; CDR3: CASSFSKQETQYF; DNA: TGTGCCAGCAGCTTCTCCAAACAAGAGACCCAGTACTTC
J: TRBJ2-2; V: TRBV11-2; length: 10; D: .; size: .; CDR3: CASSHKELFF; DNA: TGTGCCAGCAGCCACAAGGAGCTGTTTTTT
J: TRBJ1-1; V: TRBV5-1; length: 13; D: .; size: many; CDR3: CASSSTGNTEAFF; DNA: TGTGCCAGCAGTTCAACAGGGAACACTGAAGCTTTCTTT
J: TRBJ1-2; V: TRBV14; length: 14; D: .; size: .; CDR3: CASSQDWDIGGYTF; DNA: TGTGCCAGCAGCCAAGATTGGGACATTGGAGGCTACACCTTC
J: TRBJ1-2; V: TRBV6-5; length: 14; D: TRBD1; size: once; CDR3: CASSPIQGEGGYTF; DNA: TGTGCCAGCAGTCCCATACAGGGGGAAGGTGGCTACACCTTC
J: TRBJ1-2; V: TRBV5-1; length: 15; D: TRBD1; size: .; CDR3: CASSLVGRGLDGYTF; DNA: TGCGCCAGCAGCTTGGTTGGCAGGGGGCTAGATGGCTACACCTTC
J: TRBJ2-1; V: TRBV30; length: 11; D: .; size: .; CDR3: CAWSVGGAQFF; DNA: TGTGCCTGGAGTGTTGGGGGCGCCCAGTTCTTC
J: TRBJ1-5; V: TRBV28; length: 15; D: TRBD1; size: .; CDR3: CASSLEGAGLQPQHF; DNA: TGTGCCAGCAGTTTAGAGGGGGCCGGATTACAGCCCCAGCATTTT
J: TRBJ1-1; V: TRBV30; length: 12; D: .; size: .; CDR3: CAGGTQGTEAFF; DNA: TGTGCCGGGGGTACACAGGGCACTGAAGCTTTCTTT
J: TRBJ2-5; V: TRBV20-1; length: 14; D: .; size: once; CDR3: CSAREPRWWETQYF; DNA: TGCAGTGCTAGAGAGCCCAGGTGGTGGGAGACCCAGTACTTC
J: TRBJ1-4; V: TRBV20-1; length: 18; D: TRBD1; size: .; CDR3: CSARDQRDRGRLGEKLFF; DNA: TGCAGTGCTAGAGATCAGAGGGACAGGGGGCGTTTGGGAGAAAAACTGTTTTTT
J: TRBJ2-4; V: TRBV11-2; length: 17; D: TRBD2; size: few; CDR3: CASSPAGGLLAKNIQYF; DNA: TGTGCCAGCAGCCCCGCGGGGGGGCTGTTAGCCAAAAACATTCAGTACTTC
J: TRBJ2-6; V: TRBV4-1; length: 13; D: .; size: .; CDR3: CASSPVGANVLTF; DNA: TGCGCCAGCAGCCCGGTGGGGGCCAACGTCCTGACTTTC
J: TRBJ2-1; V: TRBV21-1; length: 20; D: .; size: .; CDR3: CASSCPGLAGGISSYNEQFF; DNA: TGTGCCAGCAGCTGCCCGGGACTAGCGGGAGGGATAAGCTCCTACAATGAGCAGTTCTTC
J: TRBJ2-4; V: TRBV7-2; length: 16; D: .; size: .; CDR3: CASRPGQPLAKNIQYF; DNA: TGTGCCAGCCGACCTGGACAGCCCTTAGCCAAAAACATTCAGTACTTC
J: TRBJ2-6; V: TRBV6-5; length: 16; D: .; size: .; CDR3: CASSYLREFGANVLTF; DNA: TGTGCCAGCAGTTACTTGAGGGAGTTTGGGGCCAACGTCCTGACTTTC
J: TRBJ2-1; V: TRBV24-1; length: 13; D: TRBD2; size: .; CDR3: CATSEGTSGEQFF; DNA: TGTGCCACCAGTGAAGGGACTAGCGGTGAGCAGTTCTTC
J: TRBJ1-5; V: TRBV30; length: 16; D: TRBD1; size: few; CDR3: CAWSVRMRTGGQPQHF; DNA: TGTGCCTGGAGTGTACGGATGAGGACAGGGGGTCAGCCCCAGCATTTT
J: TRBJ2-3; V: TRBV12-3/TRBV12-4; length: 13; D: .; size: few; CDR3: CASRGMGTDTQYF; DNA: TGTGCCAGCAGGGGGATGGGCACAGATACGCAGTATTTT
J: TRBJ2-1; V: TRBV2; length: 15; D: TRBD2; size: .; CDR3: CASSERGGLWNEQFF; DNA: TGTGCCAGCAGTGAGCGGGGAGGGCTGTGGAATGAGCAGTTCTTC
J: TRBJ1-4; V: TRBV5-1; length: 14; D: .; size: .; CDR3: CASRGVSANEKLFF; DNA: TGCGCCAGCAGGGGGGTGTCGGCTAATGAAAAACTGTTTTTT
J: TRBJ1-2; V: TRBV7-9; length: 14; D: TRBD1; size: many; CDR3: CASSGTGANYGYTF; DNA: TGTGCCAGCAGCGGGACAGGAGCTAACTATGGCTACACCTTC
J: TRBJ2-7; V: TRBV7-2; length: 14; D: TRBD2; size: few; CDR3: CASSSIAGGDEQYF; DNA: TGTGCCAGCAGCTCAATAGCGGGAGGGGACGAGCAGTACTTC
J: TRBJ1-1; V: TRBV30; length: 14; D: .; size: .; CDR3: CAWEEGLANTEAFF; DNA: TGTGCCTGGGAAGAGGGACTGGCCAACACTGAAGCTTTCTTT
J: TRBJ2-7; V: TRBV9; length: 16; D: TRBD2; size: few; CDR3: CASSVGSSGEHFAQYF; DNA: TGTGCCAGCAGCGTAGGGTCAAGCGGGGAACACTTTGCGCAGTACTTC
J: TRBJ2-5; V: TRBV7-2; length: 15; D: .; size: .; CDR3: CASTGGSWYQETQYF; DNA: TGTGCCAGCACCGGGGGTTCCTGGTACCAAGAGACCCAGTACTTC
J: TRBJ1-3; V: TRBV4-1; length: 14; D: .; size: .; CDR3: CASSQVGGRNTIYF; DNA: TGCGCCAGCAGCCAAGTAGGCGGACGAAACACCATATATTTT
J: TRBJ2-1; V: TRBV13; length: 16; D: TRBD1; size: .; CDR3: CASSGGQGQTYNEQFF; DNA: TGTGCCAGCAGCGGCGGACAGGGGCAGACCTACAATGAGCAGTTCTTC
J: TRBJ2-3; V: TRBV10-3; length: 16; D: TRBD2; size: .; CDR3: CAISESPAGTTDTQYF; DNA: TGTGCCATCAGTGAGTCGCCAGCGGGGACCACAGATACGCAGTATTTT
J: TRBJ2-7; V: TRBV20-1; length: 15; D: .; size: .; CDR3: CSARSGREKSYEQYF; DNA: TGCAGTGCTAGATCGGGCAGGGAGAAGTCCTACGAGCAGTACTTC
J: TRBJ1-6; V: TRBV27; length: 14; D: .; size: .; CDR3: CASSLLYYNSPLHF; DNA: TGTGCCAGCAGTTTACTCTACTATAATTCACCCCTCCACTTT
J: TRBJ2-4; V: TRBV7-9; length: 16; D: .; size: .; CDR3: CASSLAAAGKGNIQYF; DNA: TGTGCCAGCAGCTTAGCGGCGGCAGGAAAAGGAAACATTCAGTACTTC
J: TRBJ2-3; V: TRBV28; length: 15; D: .; size: .; CDR3: CASSLGETPTDTQYF; DNA: TGTGCCAGCAGTTTAGGAGAGACCCCCACAGATACGCAGTATTTT
J: TRBJ2-1; V: TRBV15; length: 18; D: TRBD2; size: once; CDR3: CATSSWTSGSASYNEQFF; DNA: TGTGCCACCAGCAGTTGGACTAGCGGGAGTGCCTCCTACAATGAGCAGTTCTTC
J: TRBJ2-6; V: TRBV2; length: 15; D: TRBD1; size: .; CDR3: CASSFGQAPLDVLTF; DNA: TGTGCCAGCAGCTTTGGACAGGCCCCTCTGGACGTCCTGACTTTC
J: TRBJ1-4; V: TRBV6-1; length: 16; D: TRBD1; size: .; CDR3: CASSESQGDVFEKLFF; DNA: TGTGCCAGCAGCGAATCACAGGGGGATGTTTTTGAAAAACTGTTTTTT